These T cell receptor beta chains were read from a single sample in a study of blood T cell repertoires in COVID-19. Using immunoSEQ multiplex PCR, the repertoire was profiled, and TCRdb retains in-frame clones only, with some absent. In the table there are under 65,000 clones, roughly four fifths of which are singletons. The sample consisted of peripheral blood. These receptors all stem from a man aged 55 to 70 with COVID-19, enrolled during active disease. Each CDR3 is given with its conserved first and last residue. Fields, in order: CDR3 protein, CDR3 DNA, V gene, clone size, J gene, D gene. A D gene is named only where the DNA matches it firmly. The size field is filled for only some rows; it gives once, few, many or a size class.

CDR3: CASSFGDRGEKLFF
DNA: TGTGCCAGCAGCTTTGGGGACAGAGGTGAAAAACTGTTTTTT
V: TRBV7-2
size: once
J: TRBJ1-4
D: TRBD1

CDR3: CASSYSGGPASYEQYF
DNA: TGTGCCAGCAGTTACTCTGGCGGCCCAGCATCATACGAGCAGTACTTC
V: TRBV6-5
size: NA
J: TRBJ2-7
D: NA

CDR3: CASSTAGGVYEQYF
DNA: TGTGCCAGCAGCACAGCGGGAGGAGTCTACGAGCAGTACTTC
V: TRBV7-2
size: NA
J: TRBJ2-7
D: TRBD2

CDR3: CASSPQGRGNTIYF
DNA: TGTGCCAGCAGTCCACAGGGGCGGGGAAACACCATATATTTT
V: TRBV5-6
size: NA
J: TRBJ1-3
D: TRBD1

CDR3: CATSDVDRGGYNEQFF
DNA: TGTGCCACCAGTGATGTTGACAGGGGCGGCTACAATGAGCAGTTCTTC
V: TRBV24-1
size: few
J: TRBJ2-1
D: TRBD1

CDR3: CASSPPGSRSYEQYF
DNA: TGTGCCAGCAGCCCACCAGGAAGTAGGTCCTACGAGCAGTACTTC
V: TRBV5-4
size: NA
J: TRBJ2-7
D: NA

CDR3: CASIMGGGLGSHEQFF
DNA: TGTGCCAGTATCATGGGCGGTGGACTAGGTAGCCATGAGCAGTTCTTC
V: TRBV19
size: few
J: TRBJ2-1
D: TRBD2

CDR3: CASSEARLAGVSDTQYF
DNA: TGCGCCAGCAGTGAGGCTAGACTAGCGGGAGTTTCAGATACGCAGTATTTT
V: TRBV10-2
size: NA
J: TRBJ2-3
D: TRBD2

CDR3: CASSLAPGGLSLETQYF
DNA: TGTGCCAGCAGCTTAGCCCCCGGCGGGCTTTCCCTCGAGACCCAGTACTTC
V: TRBV7-9
size: NA
J: TRBJ2-5
D: NA

CDR3: CASSSGTGAYEQYF
DNA: TGTGCCAGCAGCTCCGGGACAGGGGCCTACGAGCAGTACTTC
V: TRBV5-4
size: NA
J: TRBJ2-7
D: TRBD1

CDR3: CASSLAVSGGVEQYF
DNA: TGCGCCAGCAGCTTGGCCGTCAGCGGGGGGGTCGAGCAGTACTTC
V: TRBV5-1
size: NA
J: TRBJ2-7
D: TRBD2

CDR3: CASSYGILAGYNEQFF
DNA: TGTGCCAGCAGTTATGGAATTCTAGCGGGCTACAATGAGCAGTTCTTC
V: TRBV6-2/TRBV6-3
size: NA
J: TRBJ2-1
D: TRBD2

CDR3: CASSPPKYTGELFF
DNA: TGTGCCAGCAGCCCTCCTAAGTACACCGGGGAGCTGTTTTTT
V: TRBV3-1/TRBV3-2
size: once
J: TRBJ2-2
D: NA

CDR3: CASSSQGLAGGYEQYF
DNA: TGTGCCAGCAGCTCCCAAGGACTAGCGGGAGGTTACGAGCAGTACTTC
V: TRBV7-2
size: NA
J: TRBJ2-7
D: TRBD2

CDR3: CASSARYQGLEGDTQYF
DNA: TGTGCCAGCAGCGCCCGTTATCAGGGGCTGGAAGGAGATACGCAGTATTTT
V: TRBV7-9
size: NA
J: TRBJ2-3
D: NA

CDR3: CASSLVAGVYSYNEQFF
DNA: TGTGCCAGCAGCTTAGTAGCGGGGGTATACTCCTACAATGAGCAGTTCTTC
V: TRBV7-3
size: few
J: TRBJ2-1
D: TRBD2

CDR3: CASSAGTSGRYEQYF
DNA: TGTGCCAGCAGCGCCGGGACTAGCGGGAGGTACGAGCAGTACTTC
V: TRBV9
size: NA
J: TRBJ2-7
D: TRBD2

CDR3: CASSIAGGRTYNEQFF
DNA: TGTGCCAGCAGCATCGCGGGGGGGAGGACCTACAATGAGCAGTTCTTC
V: TRBV7-2
size: NA
J: TRBJ2-1
D: TRBD2

CDR3: CASSLPGLAGGADTQYF
DNA: TGTGCCAGCAGCTTGCCGGGACTAGCGGGGGGGGCAGATACGCAGTATTTT
V: TRBV5-6
size: NA
J: TRBJ2-3
D: TRBD2

CDR3: CASSQAVSPGGELFF
DNA: TGTGCCAGCAGCCAAGCGGTGTCCCCAGGCGGGGAGCTGTTTTTT
V: TRBV14
size: few
J: TRBJ2-2
D: NA

CDR3: CASSQGALGSYGYTF
DNA: TGTGCCAGCAGCCAAGGGGCGTTGGGGAGTTATGGCTACACCTTC
V: TRBV3-1/TRBV3-2
size: NA
J: TRBJ1-2
D: NA

CDR3: CASSLVTGAGANVLTF
DNA: TGCGCCAGCAGCTTGGTGACAGGGGCTGGGGCCAACGTCCTGACTTTC
V: TRBV5-1
size: NA
J: TRBJ2-6
D: TRBD1

CDR3: CASSLAGRGQETQYF
DNA: TGTGCCAGCAGCTTAGCGGGGCGGGGGCAAGAGACCCAGTACTTC
V: TRBV11-2
size: NA
J: TRBJ2-5
D: TRBD2

CDR3: CASWDRGDTEAFF
DNA: TGCGCCAGCTGGGACAGGGGGGACACTGAAGCTTTCTTT
V: TRBV10-2
size: NA
J: TRBJ1-1
D: TRBD1

CDR3: CASSRQGMDEQFF
DNA: TGTGCCAGTAGTCGTCAGGGGATGGATGAGCAGTTCTTC
V: TRBV19
size: NA
J: TRBJ2-1
D: NA

CDR3: CASSRGDSEGYTF
DNA: TGCGCCAGCAGCCGAGGGGACAGCGAGGGCTACACCTTC
V: TRBV4-1
size: NA
J: TRBJ1-2
D: TRBD1

CDR3: CASSLGVHTSDTQYF
DNA: TGTGCCAGCAGCTTAGGAGTCCATACCTCAGATACGCAGTATTTT
V: TRBV7-3
size: few
J: TRBJ2-3
D: NA

CDR3: CASTIFMGQGADTQYF
DNA: TGTGCCAGCACCATATTTATGGGACAGGGAGCAGATACGCAGTATTTT
V: TRBV2
size: NA
J: TRBJ2-3
D: TRBD1

CDR3: CASSSSLAVKYNEQFF
DNA: TGTGCCAGCAGCTCATCACTAGCGGTTAAATACAATGAGCAGTTCTTC
V: TRBV5-4
size: NA
J: TRBJ2-1
D: TRBD2

CDR3: CASSTSGYNEQFF
DNA: TGTGCCAGTAGTACTAGCGGTTACAATGAGCAGTTCTTC
V: TRBV19
size: NA
J: TRBJ2-1
D: TRBD2

CDR3: CASSVLTPGAGTDTQYF
DNA: TGTGCCAGTAGTGTTTTGACACCAGGGGCCGGCACAGATACGCAGTATTTT
V: TRBV19
size: NA
J: TRBJ2-3
D: NA

CDR3: CAAGGPFTDTQYF
DNA: TGTGCCGCCGGGGGGCCCTTCACAGATACGCAGTATTTT
V: TRBV6-5
size: NA
J: TRBJ2-3
D: NA

CDR3: CASSLRHEPNTGELFF
DNA: TGTGCCAGCAGCCTCCGACACGAACCGAACACCGGGGAGCTGTTTTTT
V: TRBV7-3
size: NA
J: TRBJ2-2
D: NA

CDR3: CAWSVPWTGGAGANVLTF
DNA: TGTGCCTGGAGTGTACCATGGACAGGGGGCGCCGGGGCCAACGTCCTGACTTTC
V: TRBV30
size: NA
J: TRBJ2-6
D: TRBD1

CDR3: CASSSDSLYGYTF
DNA: TGTGCCAGCAGTTCGGACAGCCTCTATGGCTACACCTTC
V: TRBV25-1
size: NA
J: TRBJ1-2
D: NA

CDR3: CASSVVQTPVGELFF
DNA: TGTGCCAGCAGCGTAGTTCAGACTCCTGTCGGGGAGCTGTTTTTT
V: TRBV9
size: NA
J: TRBJ2-2
D: NA

CDR3: CASSPGHIGGNEKLFF
DNA: TGTGCCAGCAGCCCTGGACATATAGGTGGTAATGAAAAACTGTTTTTT
V: TRBV7-6
size: NA
J: TRBJ1-4
D: NA

CDR3: CASSPGVTGTSGNTIYF
DNA: TGTGCCAGCTCACCGGGAGTGACAGGGACGTCTGGAAACACCATATATTTT
V: TRBV18
size: NA
J: TRBJ1-3
D: TRBD1

CDR3: CASSEAGGLEQYF
DNA: TGTGCCAGCAGTGAAGCGGGGGGGCTCGAGCAGTACTTC
V: TRBV2
size: few
J: TRBJ2-7
D: NA

CDR3: CASSLVGQKAFF
DNA: TGTGCCAGCAGCTTAGTAGGACAGAAAGCTTTCTTT
V: TRBV11-2
size: NA
J: TRBJ1-1
D: NA

CDR3: CASSTLDRGETQYF
DNA: TGTGCCAGTAGTACCCTGGACAGGGGGGAGACCCAGTACTTC
V: TRBV19
size: NA
J: TRBJ2-5
D: TRBD1

CDR3: CASSQRGPTNEKLFF
DNA: TGTGCCAGCAGCCAAAGGGGCCCAACTAATGAAAAACTGTTTTTT
V: TRBV3-1/TRBV3-2
size: NA
J: TRBJ1-4
D: NA

CDR3: CASSEWRTAPEKLFF
DNA: TGTGCCAGCAGTGAATGGCGGACAGCTCCAGAAAAACTGTTTTTT
V: TRBV2
size: NA
J: TRBJ1-4
D: NA

CDR3: CASSFRQDSNQPQHF
DNA: TGTGCCAGCAGCTTCCGACAGGACAGCAATCAGCCCCAGCATTTT
V: TRBV5-5
size: NA
J: TRBJ1-5
D: NA

CDR3: CASKKGGYNSPLHF
DNA: TGTGCCAGCAAAAAAGGGGGATATAATTCACCCCTCCACTTT
V: TRBV6-5
size: once
J: TRBJ1-6
D: NA

CDR3: CASSLAVPGELFF
DNA: TGTGCCAGCAGCTTGGCGGTCCCCGGGGAGCTGTTTTTT
V: TRBV5-4
size: few
J: TRBJ2-2
D: NA

CDR3: CASSSSGSLYEQYF
DNA: TGTGCCAGCAGTTCTAGCGGCAGCCTCTACGAGCAGTACTTC
V: TRBV25-1
size: NA
J: TRBJ2-7
D: TRBD2

CDR3: CASRLQGRETQYF
DNA: TGTGCCAGCAGGCTGCAGGGTAGGGAGACCCAGTACTTC
V: TRBV11-2
size: few
J: TRBJ2-5
D: NA

CDR3: CASSNDRGRGELFF
DNA: TGTGCCAGCAGCAACGACAGGGGACGCGGGGAGCTGTTTTTT
V: TRBV14
size: NA
J: TRBJ2-2
D: TRBD1

CDR3: CASSSLTSGSSYEQYF
DNA: TGTGCCAGCAGCTCACTGACTAGCGGGAGCTCCTACGAGCAGTACTTC
V: TRBV7-8
size: NA
J: TRBJ2-7
D: TRBD2

CDR3: CASSPPGNQPQHF
DNA: TGTGCCAGCAGTCCGCCGGGGAATCAGCCCCAGCATTTT
V: TRBV12-3/TRBV12-4
size: NA
J: TRBJ1-5
D: NA

CDR3: CASGTGGTEAFF
DNA: TGCGCCAGCGGCACAGGGGGCACTGAAGCTTTCTTT
V: TRBV5-1
size: once
J: TRBJ1-1
D: TRBD1

CDR3: CASSGRDRVNTEAFF
DNA: TGCGCCAGCAGCGGACGGGACAGGGTAAACACTGAAGCTTTCTTT
V: TRBV5-1
size: NA
J: TRBJ1-1
D: TRBD1

CDR3: CASTPDRGGGQPQHF
DNA: TGTGCCAGTACCCCGGACAGGGGAGGAGGACAGCCCCAGCATTTT
V: TRBV19
size: NA
J: TRBJ1-5
D: TRBD1